This is a list of T cell receptor beta chains from one sample in a study of cytomegalovirus exposure and HLA in healthy donors. Profiling relied on immunoSEQ multiplex PCR, and the TCRdb table lists in-frame clones only, not all of them. The profile shows about 350,000 clones, about nine tenths of them singletons. The source material was PBMCs. The receptors stem from a woman younger than 45 in good health and CMV-seropositive. CDR3s include the opening cysteine and the closing phenylalanine or tryptophan. Each record gives: V gene, clone size, CDR3 length, J gene, D gene, CDR3 protein, CDR3 DNA. D genes are given only for firm matches. Size is stated for part of the rows, as once, few or many counts, or as a class when the clone is expanded.

v_gene: TRBV11-3
abundance: few
len: 14
j_gene: TRBJ2-1
d_gene: -
CDR3aa: CASSSSGTYNEQFF
CDR3nt: TGTGCCAGCAGCTCCAGCGGCACATACAATGAGCAGTTCTTC

v_gene: TRBV28
abundance: few
len: 16
j_gene: TRBJ1-6
d_gene: TRBD1
CDR3aa: CASSLLAGGANSPLHF
CDR3nt: TGTGCCAGCAGTTTACTGGCAGGGGGGGCTAATTCACCCCTCCACTTT

v_gene: TRBV7-9
abundance: -
len: 13
j_gene: TRBJ2-1
d_gene: -
CDR3aa: CASSLVNVDEQFF
CDR3nt: TGTGCCAGCAGCTTAGTAAATGTGGATGAGCAGTTCTTC

v_gene: TRBV2
abundance: -
len: 13
j_gene: TRBJ2-5
d_gene: -
CDR3aa: CASSVGSSKTQYF
CDR3nt: TGTGCCAGCAGTGTGGGCAGTAGTAAGACCCAGTACTTC

v_gene: TRBV7-2
abundance: -
len: 16
j_gene: TRBJ2-4
d_gene: TRBD2
CDR3aa: CASSLSSGLAKNIQYF
CDR3nt: TGTGCCAGCAGCTTATCTAGCGGATTAGCCAAAAACATTCAGTACTTC

v_gene: TRBV7-2
abundance: once
len: 14
j_gene: TRBJ2-7
d_gene: -
CDR3aa: CASSLGGTTYEQYF
CDR3nt: TGTGCCAGCAGCTTAGGAGGGACCACCTACGAGCAGTACTTC

v_gene: TRBV11-1
abundance: -
len: 15
j_gene: TRBJ2-5
d_gene: -
CDR3aa: CASSLYVGERETQYF
CDR3nt: TGTGCCAGCAGCTTATACGTGGGTGAGAGGGAGACCCAGTACTTC

v_gene: TRBV6-5
abundance: -
len: 15
j_gene: TRBJ2-7
d_gene: -
CDR3aa: CASSNGGGGSYEQYF
CDR3nt: TGTGCCAGCAGTAATGGAGGGGGCGGCTCCTACGAGCAGTACTTC

v_gene: TRBV4-2
abundance: -
len: 12
j_gene: TRBJ1-2
d_gene: -
CDR3aa: CASSQGGDGYTF
CDR3nt: TGTGCCAGCAGCCAGGGCGGGGATGGCTACACCTTC

v_gene: TRBV30
abundance: -
len: 13
j_gene: TRBJ1-1
d_gene: TRBD1
CDR3aa: CACDRQGGTEAFF
CDR3nt: TGTGCCTGTGATAGACAGGGTGGGACTGAAGCTTTCTTT

v_gene: TRBV7-6
abundance: few
len: 14
j_gene: TRBJ2-7
d_gene: -
CDR3aa: CASSPRQSSYEQYF
CDR3nt: TGTGCCAGCAGCCCCCGACAGAGCTCCTACGAGCAGTACTTC

v_gene: TRBV6-1
abundance: few
len: 15
j_gene: TRBJ2-3
d_gene: TRBD2
CDR3aa: CASSAAGGPTDTQYF
CDR3nt: TGTGCCAGCAGCGCAGCGGGAGGCCCCACAGATACGCAGTATTTT

v_gene: TRBV18
abundance: -
len: 12
j_gene: TRBJ1-1
d_gene: -
CDR3aa: CASSPTNTEAFF
CDR3nt: TGTGCCAGCTCACCCACTAACACTGAAGCTTTCTTT

v_gene: TRBV5-1
abundance: -
len: 15
j_gene: TRBJ1-1
d_gene: -
CDR3aa: CASSLVSGGNTEAFF
CDR3nt: TGCGCCAGCAGCTTGGTGTCAGGCGGTAACACTGAAGCTTTCTTT